The 15 T cell receptor beta chains listed next were all sequenced from one sample in a study of shared clonotypes between healthy human individuals (dated by TCRdb to between 2020 and 2021). The library was produced with the immunoSEQ multiplex PCR assay. TCRdb holds this immuneACCESS table with in-frame rearrangements only. Some clones are missing; in checked studies, unresolved V genes explain under half, and the rest has no known cause. The sample table lists about 1 million clones, about 75% of them with a count of one. The ten largest account for over 1.3% of the sample. Sequences were obtained from memory CD4+ T cells sorted from blood. This sample's cell subset or site label indicates: CD45RA-negative fraction. These receptor sequences come from a man younger than 35 in good health.

A single count supports this clone. V gene TRBV30 combines with J gene TRBJ2-6, with D perhaps matching TRBD2 (7 bases). Trimming took off 3 bases at V and 5 bases at J, with 14 bases between the two ends. Germline CDR1 and CDR2: GTSNPN and SVGIG (reference sequence). The CDR3 length is 15 residues. The CDR3 nucleotides read TGTGCCTGGAGGCCGACGGGGGGCTGGGCCAACGTCCTGACTTTC. Protein sequence: CAWRPTGGWANVLTF.

This clone occurred a few times. Other nucleotide sequences from this sample produce the same CDR3. The chain has TRBV28 and TRBJ2-3, with 8 nucleotides matching TRBD2. Germline V CDR1 and CDR2: MDHEN, SYDVKM. The ends lost 6 bases at V and 6 bases at J; junction bases unmatched: 5. This CDR3 region has 13 residues. As DNA, the CDR3 is TGTGCCAGCAGCTCGGGGGGGCCCGATACGCAGTATTTT. This translates into CASSSGGPDTQYF.

The chain uses TRBV7-3 and TRBJ2-5; D gene unclear. This CDR3 has 12 amino acids. Germline-derived CDR1 and CDR2 are SGHTA and FQGTGA. The V end was cut by 3 bases, the J end by 10 bases, with 12 bases between. DNA of the CDR3: TGTGCCAGCAGCTTCTGGTTGGGGTACCAGTACTTC. Protein product: CASSFWLGYQYF.

This clone occurred once. The CDR3 here is CASSEALPSVWGYTF. The DNA for the CDR3 is TGTGCCAGCAGTGAAGCGCTTCCCAGTGTATGGGGCTACACCTTC. The chain joins TRBV6-1 to TRBJ1-2; D gene ambiguous. This CDR3 comprises 15 residues. V gave up 0 bases and J gave up 8 bases, with 16 bases separating them. The germline CDR1 and CDR2 sequences are MNHNS and SASEGT.

This chain uses TRBV5-6 with TRBJ1-2; D possibly corresponds to TRBD1 (6 bases). Germline CDR1 reads SGHDT; CDR2 reads YYEEEE. Trimming shortened V by 2 bases and J by 8 bases, and 22 bases separated the two germline ends. The CDR3 length is 16 residues. DNA of the CDR3: TGTGCCAGCAGCTTTCAGGGGACGGCCACTTGGGGAGGCTACACCTTC. The encoded protein is CASSFQGTATWGGYTF.

The chain has TRBV7-9 and TRBJ1-2; D is undetermined. Per the germline V gene, CDR1 is SEHNR and CDR2 is FQNEAQ (reference sequence). Trimming pared 1 base from V and 8 bases from J, leaving 11 bases between. This CDR3 spans 13 amino acids. The CDR3 nucleotides are TGTGCCAGCAGCTTAGAGGCAGGTCGCGGCTACACCTTC. This encodes CASSLEAGRGYTF.

The chain combines TRBV11-2 with TRBJ2-1; 7 bases map to TRBD2. Germline CDR1 SGHAT, CDR2 FQNNGV. This CDR3 is built from 15 residues. J gave up 5 bases and V 7 bases, and 11 bases lay outside the gene matches. CDR3 nucleotides: TGTGCCAGCAACGCCCTCGCGGGGAGGGACAATGAGCAGTTCTTC. Translation gives CASNALAGRDNEQFF.

The V call is TRBV29-1, the J call TRBJ1-2, with a weak D call TRBD1 (6 bases). This CDR3 spans 13 amino acids. Germline V CDR1 and CDR2: SQVTM, ANQGSEA. Trimming took off 4 bases at V and 4 bases at J, with 13 bases between the two ends. The CDR3 region has the DNA TGCAGCGTTGTTTCACAGGGTCTCTATGGCTACACCTTC. It translates to CSVVSQGLYGYTF.

This clone was detected only once. The gene calls are TRBV2 and TRBJ2-7; D uncertain. Germline V gives CDR1 SNHLY, CDR2 FYNNEI. V shed 4 bases and J shed 5 bases, with 15 bases lying between them. CDR3 size: 14 residues. CDR3 nucleotides: TGTGCCAGCAGTGGGTTAAGTGGAAAGGACGAGCAGTACTTC. Residues: CASSGLSGKDEQYF.

The chain recombines TRBV19 with TRBJ2-1; no firm D call. Germline assignment: CDR1 LNHDA and CDR2 SQIVND (reference sequence). V lost 5 bases and J lost 2, with 4 bases in between. The CDR3 consists of 12 residues. The CDR3 coding sequence is TGTGCCAGTAGTGAGGCCTACAATGAGCAGTTCTTC. This translates into CASSEAYNEQFF.

This chain connects TRBV15 to TRBJ2-5; 9 bases align to TRBD1. With 0 bases clipped from V and 2 bases from J, the junction kept 7 bases outside the gene matches. The V gene's germline CDR1 is LNHNV and CDR2 YYDKDF (reference sequence). The CDR3 runs to 17 residues. The CDR3, as DNA: TGTGCCACCAGCAGAGATGATAAAGGACAGGGGCAAGAGACCCAGTACTTC. It translates to CATSRDDKGQGQETQYF.

The J gene is TRBJ2-3, the V gene TRBV16; D is possibly TRBD1 (7 bases). The CDR3 consists of 15 residues. From germline, CDR1 is KGHSY and CDR2 FQNENV. The V end was cut by 2 bases, the J end by 6 bases, with 15 bases between. CDR3 in DNA: TGTGCCAGCAGCCAAGGCCAGGGGGGTTCCGATACGCAGTATTTT. It codes for CASSQGQGGSDTQYF.

The chain is built from TRBV7-2 and TRBJ2-7; unclear D gene. The V gene lost 1 base and the J gene lost 4 bases, with 11 bases spanning the gap. The length of the CDR3 is 14 residues. Germline V gives CDR1 SGHTA, CDR2 FQGNSA. Here the CDR3 reads CASSLGGRFYEQYF. For the CDR3, the DNA is TGTGCCAGCAGCTTAGGTGGCAGATTTTACGAGCAGTACTTC.

This chain uses TRBV5-5 with TRBJ2-7, with D unresolved. Germline CDR1 is SGHKS and CDR2 is YYEKEE (reference sequence). Deletions cut 2 bases from V and 5 bases from J, with 14 bases between. This CDR3 region has 14 residues. This CDR3 is CASSFGWVQDEQYF. In nucleotides, the CDR3 is TGTGCCAGCAGCTTCGGTTGGGTTCAAGACGAGCAGTACTTC. The full variable domain, completed using reference TRBV5-5 and TRBJ2-7, is DAGVTQSPTHLIKTRGQQVTLRCSPISGHKSVSWYQQVLGQGPQFIFQYYEKEERGRGNFPDRFSARQFPNYSSELNVNALLLGDSALYLCASSFGWVQDEQYFGPGTRLTVT.

V is TRBV5-6 and J is TRBJ1-4; D is unresolved. Trimming shortened V by 5 bases and J by 4 bases, and 9 bases separated the two germline ends. CDR3 size: 13 residues. Per the germline V gene, CDR1 is SGHDT and CDR2 is YYEEEE. The CDR3 loop is CASSSTDNEKLFF. The CDR3 nucleotides read TGTGCCAGCAGTTCGACGGATAATGAAAAACTGTTTTTT.